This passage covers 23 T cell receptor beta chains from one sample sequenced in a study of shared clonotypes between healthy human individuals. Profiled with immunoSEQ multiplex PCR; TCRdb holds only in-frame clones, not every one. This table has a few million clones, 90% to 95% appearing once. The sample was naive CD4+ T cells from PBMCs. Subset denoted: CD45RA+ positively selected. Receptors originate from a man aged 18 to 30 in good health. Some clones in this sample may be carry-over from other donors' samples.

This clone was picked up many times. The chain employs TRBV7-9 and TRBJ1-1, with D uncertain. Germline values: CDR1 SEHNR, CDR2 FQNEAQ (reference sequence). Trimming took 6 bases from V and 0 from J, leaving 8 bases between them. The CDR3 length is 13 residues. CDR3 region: CASSSKLNTEAFF. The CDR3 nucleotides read TGTGCCAGCAGTAGCAAGCTGAACACTGAAGCTTTCTTT.

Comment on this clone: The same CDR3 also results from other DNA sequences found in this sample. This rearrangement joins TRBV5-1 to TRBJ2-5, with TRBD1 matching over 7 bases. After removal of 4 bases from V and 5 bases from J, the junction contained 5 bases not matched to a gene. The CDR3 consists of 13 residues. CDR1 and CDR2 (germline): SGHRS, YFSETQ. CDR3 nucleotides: TGCGCCAGCAGCCTACAGGGGCAGGAGACCCAGTACTTC. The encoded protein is CASSLQGQETQYF.

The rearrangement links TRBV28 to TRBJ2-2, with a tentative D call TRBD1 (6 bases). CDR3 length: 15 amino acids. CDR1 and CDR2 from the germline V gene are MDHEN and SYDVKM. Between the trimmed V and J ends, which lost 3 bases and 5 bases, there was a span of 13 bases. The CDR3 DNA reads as TGTGCCAGCAGTTTTCCGGGACAACAAACCGGGGAGCTGTTTTTT. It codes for CASSFPGQQTGELFF.

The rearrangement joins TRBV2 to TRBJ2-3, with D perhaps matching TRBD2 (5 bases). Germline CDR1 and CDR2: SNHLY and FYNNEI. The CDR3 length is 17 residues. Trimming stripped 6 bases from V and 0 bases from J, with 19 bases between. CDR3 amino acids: CASSHGRRTSSTDTQYF. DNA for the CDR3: TGTGCCAGCAGCCACGGACGGCGGACTTCCAGCACAGATACGCAGTATTTT.

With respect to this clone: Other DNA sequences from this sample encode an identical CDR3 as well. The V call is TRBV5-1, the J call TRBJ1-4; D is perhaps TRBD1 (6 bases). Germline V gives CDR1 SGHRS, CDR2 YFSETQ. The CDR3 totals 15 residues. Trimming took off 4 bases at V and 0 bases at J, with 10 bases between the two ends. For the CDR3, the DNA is TGCGCCAGCAGCCTAAACAGGGCAACTAATGAAAAACTGTTTTTT. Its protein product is CASSLNRATNEKLFF.

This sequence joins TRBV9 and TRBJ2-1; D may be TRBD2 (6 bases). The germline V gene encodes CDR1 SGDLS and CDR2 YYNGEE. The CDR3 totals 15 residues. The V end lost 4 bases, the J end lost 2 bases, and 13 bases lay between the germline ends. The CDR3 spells CASSLLAGAYNEQFF. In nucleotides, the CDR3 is TGTGCCAGCAGCCTACTAGCTGGGGCCTACAATGAGCAGTTCTTC.

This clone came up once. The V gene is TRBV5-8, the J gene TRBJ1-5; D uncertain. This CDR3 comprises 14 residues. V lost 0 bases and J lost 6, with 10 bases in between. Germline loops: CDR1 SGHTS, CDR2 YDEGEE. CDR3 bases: TGTGCCAGCAGCTTGGTGAGGCTATCTCAGCCCCAGCATTTT. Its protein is CASSLVRLSQPQHF.

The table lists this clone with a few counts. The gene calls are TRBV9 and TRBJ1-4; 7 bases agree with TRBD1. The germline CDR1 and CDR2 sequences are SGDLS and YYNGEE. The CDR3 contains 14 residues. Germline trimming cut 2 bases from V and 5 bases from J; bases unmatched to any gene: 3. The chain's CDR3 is CASSVQGGNEKLFF. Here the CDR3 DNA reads TGTGCCAGCAGCGTCCAGGGGGGGAATGAAAAACTGTTTTTT.

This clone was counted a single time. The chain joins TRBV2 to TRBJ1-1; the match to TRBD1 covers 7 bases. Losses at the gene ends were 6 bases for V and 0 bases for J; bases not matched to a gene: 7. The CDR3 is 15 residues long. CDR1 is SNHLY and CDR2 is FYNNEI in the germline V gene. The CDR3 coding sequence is TGTGCCAGCAGGAAGACAGGGATAGTGAACACTGAAGCTTTCTTT. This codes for CASRKTGIVNTEAFF.

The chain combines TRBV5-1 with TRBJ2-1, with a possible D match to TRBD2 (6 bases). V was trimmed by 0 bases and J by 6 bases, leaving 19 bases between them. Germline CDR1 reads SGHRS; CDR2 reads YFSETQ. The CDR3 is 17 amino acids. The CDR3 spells CASSLVAGTRRSNEQFF. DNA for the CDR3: TGCGCCAGCAGCTTGGTTGCCGGGACTCGCCGAAGCAATGAGCAGTTCTTC.

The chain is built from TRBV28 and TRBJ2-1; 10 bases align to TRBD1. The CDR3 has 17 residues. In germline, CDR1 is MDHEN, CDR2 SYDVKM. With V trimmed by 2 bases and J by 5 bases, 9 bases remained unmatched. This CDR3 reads CASSLLVGQGPHNEQFF. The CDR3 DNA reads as TGTGCCAGCAGTTTACTTGTGGGACAGGGGCCCCACAATGAGCAGTTCTTC.

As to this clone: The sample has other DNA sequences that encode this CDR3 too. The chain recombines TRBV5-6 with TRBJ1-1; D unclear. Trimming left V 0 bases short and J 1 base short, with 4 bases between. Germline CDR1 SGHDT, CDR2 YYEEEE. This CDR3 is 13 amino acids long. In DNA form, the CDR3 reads TGTGCCAGCAGCTTGGGGCCGAACACTGAAGCTTTCTTT. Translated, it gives CASSLGPNTEAFF.

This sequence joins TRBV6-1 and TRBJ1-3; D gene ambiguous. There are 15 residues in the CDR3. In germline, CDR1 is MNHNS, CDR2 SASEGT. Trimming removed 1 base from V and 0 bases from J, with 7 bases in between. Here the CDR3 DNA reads TGTGCCAGCAGTGAAGAGATACACTCTGGAAACACCATATATTTT. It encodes CASSEEIHSGNTIYF.

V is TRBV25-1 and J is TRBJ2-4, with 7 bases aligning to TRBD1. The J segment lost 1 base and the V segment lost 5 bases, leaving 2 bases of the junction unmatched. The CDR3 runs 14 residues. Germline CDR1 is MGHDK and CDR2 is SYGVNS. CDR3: CASSKTGAKNIQYF. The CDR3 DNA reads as TGTGCCAGCAGTAAGACAGGGGCCAAAAACATTCAGTACTTC.

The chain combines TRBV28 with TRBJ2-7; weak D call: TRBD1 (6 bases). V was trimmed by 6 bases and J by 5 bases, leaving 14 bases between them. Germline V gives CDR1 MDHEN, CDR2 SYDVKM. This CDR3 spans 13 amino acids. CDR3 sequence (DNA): TGTGCCAGCAGAAAAACAGGGTTCCACGAGCAGTACTTC. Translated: CASRKTGFHEQYF.

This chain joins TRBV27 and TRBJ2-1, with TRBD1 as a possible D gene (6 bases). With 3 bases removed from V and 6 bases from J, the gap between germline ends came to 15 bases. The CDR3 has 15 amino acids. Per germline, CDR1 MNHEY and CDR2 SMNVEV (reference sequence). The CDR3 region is CASSFFRGGGNEQFF. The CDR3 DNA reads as TGTGCCAGCAGTTTTTTCAGGGGTGGAGGCAATGAGCAGTTCTTC.

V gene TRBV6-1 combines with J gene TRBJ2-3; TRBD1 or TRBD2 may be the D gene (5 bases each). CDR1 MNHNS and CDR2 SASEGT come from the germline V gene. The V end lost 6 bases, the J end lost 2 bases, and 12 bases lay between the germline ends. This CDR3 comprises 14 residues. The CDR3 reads CASRGDRVTDTQYF. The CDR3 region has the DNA TGTGCCAGCAGGGGGGACCGAGTCACAGATACGCAGTATTTT.

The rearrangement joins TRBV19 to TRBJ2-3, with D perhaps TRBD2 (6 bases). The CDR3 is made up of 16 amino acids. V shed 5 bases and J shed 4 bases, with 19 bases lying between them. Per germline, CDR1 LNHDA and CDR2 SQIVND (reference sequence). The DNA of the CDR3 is TGTGCCAGTAGTGCCCTTAGGGCGGGGTACGCAGATACGCAGTATTTT. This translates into CASSALRAGYADTQYF.

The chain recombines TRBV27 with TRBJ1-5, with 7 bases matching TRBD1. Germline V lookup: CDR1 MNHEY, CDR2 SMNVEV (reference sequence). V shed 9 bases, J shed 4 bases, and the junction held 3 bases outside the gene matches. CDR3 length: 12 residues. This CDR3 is CASRQGNQPQHF. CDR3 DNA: TGTGCCAGTCGACAGGGAAATCAGCCCCAGCATTTT.

The chain's CDR3 is CATSRSSGMESSYEQYF. As DNA, the CDR3 is TGTGCCACCAGCCGGTCCTCCGGAATGGAATCCTCCTACGAGCAGTACTTC. The J gene is TRBJ2-7, the V gene TRBV15; no clear D. The CDR3 is 17 amino acids. Germline CDR1 reads LNHNV; CDR2 reads YYDKDF (reference sequence). Trimming took off 5 bases at V and 0 bases at J, with 20 bases between the two ends.

The CDR3 region is CASSDMAVQPQHF. For the CDR3, the DNA is TGTGCCAGCAGTGACATGGCTGTTCAGCCCCAGCATTTT. V gene TRBV2 combines with J gene TRBJ1-5; D uncertain. The CDR3 spans 13 residues. Germline lookup yields CDR1 SNHLY and CDR2 FYNNEI. V was cut by 3 bases and J by 6 bases, with 9 bases left in between. Complete variable domain (other parts from reference TRBV2 and TRBJ1-5): EPEVTQTPSHQVTQMGQEVILRCVPISNHLYFYWYRQILGQKVEFLVSFYNNEISEKSEIFDDQFSVERPDGSNFTLKIRSTKLEDSAMYFCASSDMAVQPQHFGDGTRLSIL.

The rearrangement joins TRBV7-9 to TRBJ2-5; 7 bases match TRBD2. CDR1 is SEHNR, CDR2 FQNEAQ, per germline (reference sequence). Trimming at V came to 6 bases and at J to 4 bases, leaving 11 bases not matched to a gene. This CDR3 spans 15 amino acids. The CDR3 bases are TGTGCCAGCAGTCGTCCAGCGGGGAATGGAGAGACCCAGTACTTC. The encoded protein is CASSRPAGNGETQYF.

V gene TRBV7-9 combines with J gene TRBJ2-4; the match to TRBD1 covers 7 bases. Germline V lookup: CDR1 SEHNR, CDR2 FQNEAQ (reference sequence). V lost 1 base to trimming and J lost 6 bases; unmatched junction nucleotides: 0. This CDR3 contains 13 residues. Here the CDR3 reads CASSLGQGNIQYF. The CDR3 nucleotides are TGTGCCAGCAGCTTAGGACAGGGAAACATTCAGTACTTC.